This T cell receptor beta chain was identified during a study of cytomegalovirus exposure and HLA in healthy donors (dated by TCRdb to about 2017). Background for the entire study: In an earlier analysis of under 600 of the donors, around 290 Gb of sequence data and 120 million or so unique TCR beta sequences from about 179 million T cells were reported. Besides the first cohort of 550 to 750 subjects, a separate validation cohort made up of 95 to 150 different subjects was used. A later genetic analysis used genome-wide SNP genotypes for about 55% of the 666 donors, treating that subset as a discovery cohort. The study aimed to test whether signatures of past pathogen exposure could be identified by cataloging public T cell receptors. To decide whether each TCR beta V gene segment behaved as functional or pseudogenic, an earlier analysis of fewer than 750 of the donors relied on high-throughput TCR beta sequencing. Of the 350 to 400 genotyped donors, roughly 80% fell in the genetic ancestry cluster associated with self-reported Caucasian donors. The study profiled the T cell repertoires of about 720 subjects by immunosequencing and related them to cytomegalovirus serostatus. Rather than drawing on any new phenotypic data, the later analysis identified candidate immune exposures from TCR beta sequences and the way those sequences occurred across donors. About five DR-DQ haplotypes were handled as single units for association and clustering because linkage in the cohort was strong. A later analysis re-examined previously published TCR beta repertoires from roughly 720 donors and added high-resolution HLA genotyping to investigate patterns of TCR occurrence. An early release covering roughly 640 HLA-typed donors comprised approximately 290 gigabases of sequencing data and 85 million to 100 million unique TCR sequences. All discovery cohort repertoires had been generated using a single sequencing platform. To predict cytomegalovirus infection status, the study combined high-throughput TCR immunosequencing, statistical association of individual TCRs with disease status, and machine learning. Donor age, sex, ethnicity and CMV serostatus were compiled together with the repertoire data. On average, around 240,000 unique TCR beta nucleotide sequences were sequenced per donor among several hundred genotyped donors of the cohort, with roughly 18% of those sequences being non-productive. Typing coverage varied by locus: roughly 620-630 donors for A, B, C, DRB1 and DQB1; approximately 500 for DQA1; 606 for DPA1; around 450 for DPB1. HLA typing covered class I and class II loci at four-digit resolution.

The cohort comprised 670 or so healthy bone marrow donors. At the time of sampling, all cohort members were nominally healthy, though unrecorded immune exposures were likely present. The donor tested CMV seropositive, placing the donor among the 289 seropositive members of the cohort. A peripheral blood sample was collected from each donor, and TCR beta sequencing was performed on peripheral blood mononuclear cells. The Qiagen DNeasy Blood Extraction Kit was used to extract genomic DNA from the blood cell samples. What the research found in general, with its limitations: A group of highly shared sequence variants was considered likely to be a technical artifact of the sequencing pipeline. Because some donors lacked HLA typing at each locus, the association tests relied only on the typed subset. Specific HLA alleles were associated with around 18,000 TCR beta sequences at a false discovery rate of 0.05 in a later analysis. In a later analysis, the rate of TCR association differed among HLA loci, with DRB1 alleles having the most associated TCRs and HLA-C alleles having the fewest. A later analysis reported that several top co-occurrence clusters appeared linked to parvovirus B19, influenza, CMV and Epstein-Barr virus. In a later analysis, HLA-associated TCR beta chains showed more clonal expansion and lower generation probabilities than non-associated chains that were equally common. Because counts were too low, around 17 rarely observed V segments, including chromosome 9 orphons, were left out of the earlier analysis of about 500 of the donors. Compared with the 666-donor mean, donors in an Asian-associated ancestry cluster had fewer N-insertions in productive TCRs, according to a later genetic analysis. An association between a missense DCLRE1C variant and V-gene and J-gene trimming of TCR beta chains was found in a later genetic analysis and replicated in an independent cohort. According to a later analysis, most CMV-associated TCR beta chains appeared to be HLA-restricted, and the HLA associations seemed to be driven largely by CMV exposure. Linkage disequilibrium might explain the correlated functional status among segregating V segments, but an unknown experimental factor could not be ruled out. In an earlier analysis of several hundred of the donors, most TCR beta V segments were observed in productive rearrangements about 90% or about 30% of the time, broadly matching IMGT annotations. In vitro tests confirmed that a few of the cytomegalovirus-associated TCR beta chains recognize cytomegalovirus antigens. Only TCR beta chains were sequenced in this cohort, and the absence of alpha or paired-chain data limited detectable features. Across donors, most TCR sequences were observed very rarely, whereas some public TCRs were present in many individuals. The study gave a list of 150 to 200 TCR beta chains associated with cytomegalovirus. CMV serostatus was the only immune exposure information available for the cohort. The 87-base-pair reads could not distinguish some IMGT-functional V segments, including TRBV6-2 and TRBV6-3, so those segments were excluded. Cytomegalovirus status was reported to be diagnosed by the classifier with high specificity and sensitivity in both the original and validation cohorts. According to the authors, the approach could potentially be generalized to other disease states and immunological phenotypes. A further reported finding was that TCR beta sequences accurately predicted the HLA-A and HLA-B alleles for most subjects in the first cohort. Assigning TCR associations to individual alleles was difficult when HLA alleles, especially DR and DQ, strongly co-occurred. Roughly uniform sequencing depth across donors was assumed in presence/absence analyses, although this assumption may not hold.

As concerns this clone: Its antigen is not yet known. Base qualities are missing; no much larger clone stands one base away.

Reading the germline V gene gives CDR1 MGHDK and CDR2 SYGVNS. The CDR3 runs 16 amino acids, cysteine and phenylalanine included. This entry keeps only the CDR3 DNA: 48 bases, framed from base 1. Trimming accounts for 0 bases at V and 2 bases at J, while the number of junction bases matched to no gene is 3. Library method: the immunoSEQ multiplex PCR assay. For the multiplex PCR, a mixture combining 60 forward primers for TCR Vbeta segments and 13 reverse primers for TCR Jbeta segments was used. The CDR3 region of rearranged TCR beta genes was amplified from genomic DNA with a multiplex PCR assay. Amplified TCR beta libraries were sequenced as 87-base-pair reads on the Illumina HiSeq System. For the original study's pipeline: A later analysis counted about 80 million unique TCR beta chains across the 666 repertoires, and some 11 million of these chains were shared by at least two donors. Raw reads were error-corrected and collapsed into unique sequences by a nearest-neighbor algorithm in which closely related sequences were merged to remove PCR and sequencing errors. Alignment of CDR3 sequences to IMGT reference sequences was used to assign V, D and J gene segments. For a sequence to be retained, a match of at least six nucleotides was required to both a V gene segment and a J gene segment. Rearrangements were classified as productive when the CDR3 lacked stop codons and remained in frame with V and J, and all other rearrangements were classified as non-productive. Following IMGT convention, CDR3 was defined as the stretch from the second conserved V-encoded cysteine up to the conserved J-encoded phenylalanine. The earlier analysis of 587 of the donors excluded any sequence lacking an unambiguous match to a single V gene segment. An earlier analysis of 550 to 650 of the donors classified V segments as functional when productive rearrangements were above 56.7% and as segregating when the standard deviation between donors was above 5%. A statistical classification framework was built to diagnose cytomegalovirus status from the catalog of TCR beta chain sequences. In a later analysis, TCR nucleotide sequences were compared against IMGT/GENE-DB human TR gene sequences so that V and J genes could be assigned. In a later analysis, CDR3 sequences and most-parsimonious VDJ recombination scenarios were assigned using the TCRdist pipeline. In a later analysis, each TCR beta chain was defined by its CDR3 amino acid sequence together with its V-gene family, and reads without a unique V-gene family were excluded. To address suspected cross-contamination and a sequencing artifact, a later analysis removed 592 highly shared, low-generation-probability nucleotide sequences. In a later analysis, a clonal expansion index for each public chain was calculated from normalized within-repertoire ranks of inferred template counts. In a later analysis, generation probabilities were computed using a VDJ recombination model fitted to out-of-frame rearrangements, and the results were checked against IGoR. In a later analysis, hypergeometric tests were used to score TCR-TCR, TCR-HLA and TCR-CMV co-occurrence, with a repertoire-size bias correction applied to TCR pairs. A later analysis estimated false discovery rates by permuting HLA or CMV assignments 20 times. In a later analysis, co-occurring TCRs were grouped using DBSCAN, with TCRdist sequence similarity added in when clustering inside HLA-allele-positive subsets. Repertoires with fewer than 30,000 or more than 120,000 public chains were left out of co-occurrence clustering, as were several repertoires with anomalous nucleotide sharing. TCRdb re-hosts the immuneACCESS table, in-frame sequences only. Its copies lack some clones; in the studies checked, an unresolved V gene accounts for under half of them, and the cause for the rest is not known. That table gives V, J and clone size, and the DNA gave D and trimming. The sample table contains 100,000 to 150,000 clones; only one count was recorded for 75% to 90% of them. In total, the top ten clones hold around 20% of the sample.

Sequencing was carried out using PBMCs. This TCR derives from a man younger than 35 in good health and CMV-seropositive. The chain uses TRBV25-1 and TRBJ2-3; the central 9 bases match TRBD2. The sequenced DNA: TGTGCCAGCAGTGAATATCGACTAGCGGACACAGATACGCAGTATTTT. It specifies CASSEYRLADTDTQYF.